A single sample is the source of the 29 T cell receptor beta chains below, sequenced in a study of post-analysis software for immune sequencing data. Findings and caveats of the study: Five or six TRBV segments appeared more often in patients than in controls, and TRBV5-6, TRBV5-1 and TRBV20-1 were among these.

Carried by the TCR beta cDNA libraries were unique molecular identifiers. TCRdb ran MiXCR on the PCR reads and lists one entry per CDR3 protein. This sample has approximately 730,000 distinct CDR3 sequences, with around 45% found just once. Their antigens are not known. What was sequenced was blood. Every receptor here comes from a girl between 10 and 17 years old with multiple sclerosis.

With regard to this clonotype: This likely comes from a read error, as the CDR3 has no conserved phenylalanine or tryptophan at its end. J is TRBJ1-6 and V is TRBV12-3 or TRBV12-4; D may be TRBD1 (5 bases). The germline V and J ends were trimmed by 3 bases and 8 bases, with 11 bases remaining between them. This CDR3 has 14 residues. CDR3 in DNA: TGTGCCAGCAGTTTGGGGGTAGGGGATTCACCCCTCCACTTG. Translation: CASSLGVGDSPLHL.

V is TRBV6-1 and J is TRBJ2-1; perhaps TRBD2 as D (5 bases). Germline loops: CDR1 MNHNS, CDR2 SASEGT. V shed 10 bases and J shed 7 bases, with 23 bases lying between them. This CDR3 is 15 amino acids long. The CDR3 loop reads CATLRERAHGNEQFF. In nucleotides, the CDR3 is TGTGCCACCCTGAGGGAGAGGGCGCATGGAAATGAGCAGTTCTTC.

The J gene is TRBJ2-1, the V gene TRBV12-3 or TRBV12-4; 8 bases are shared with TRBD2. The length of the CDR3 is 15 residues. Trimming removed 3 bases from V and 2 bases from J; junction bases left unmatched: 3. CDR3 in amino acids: CASSFSGGPYNEQFF. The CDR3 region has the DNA TGTGCCAGCAGTTTCTCGGGAGGGCCCTACAATGAGCAGTTCTTC.

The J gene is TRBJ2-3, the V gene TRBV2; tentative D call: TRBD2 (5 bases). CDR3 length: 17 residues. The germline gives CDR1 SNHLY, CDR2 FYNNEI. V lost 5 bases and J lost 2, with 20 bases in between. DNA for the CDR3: TGTGCCAGCAGTCCCTTTCGTCTAGGACTCAACACAGATACGCAGTATTTT. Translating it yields CASSPFRLGLNTDTQYF.

In DNA form, the CDR3 reads TGTGCCAGCAGTTACCCACCCGGAGAGCAGTTCTTC. Translating it yields CASSYPPGEQFF. The gene calls are TRBV6-2 or TRBV6-3 and TRBJ2-1; no clear D gene. Trimming shortened V by 2 bases and J by 10 bases, and 9 bases separated the two germline ends. This CDR3 spans 12 amino acids. Germline loops: CDR1 MNHEY, CDR2 SVGEGT.

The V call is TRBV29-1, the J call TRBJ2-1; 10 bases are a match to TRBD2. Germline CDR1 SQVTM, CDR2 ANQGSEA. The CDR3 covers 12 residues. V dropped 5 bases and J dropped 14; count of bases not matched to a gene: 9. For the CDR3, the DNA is TGCAGCGTTCTCCTAGCGGGAGAGTTGGAGTTCTTC. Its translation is CSVLLAGELEFF.

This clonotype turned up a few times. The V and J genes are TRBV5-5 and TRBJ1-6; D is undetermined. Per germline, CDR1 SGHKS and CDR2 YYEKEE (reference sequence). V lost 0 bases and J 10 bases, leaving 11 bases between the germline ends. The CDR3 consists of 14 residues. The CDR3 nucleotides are TGTGCCAGCAGCTTGGGTCCCCTGGCCTCACCCCTCCACTTT. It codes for CASSLGPLASPLHF.

The CDR3, as DNA: TGTGCCACCAGCAGAGGGGGCGGGATTGGGAATGAGCAGTACTTC. It specifies CATSRGGGIGNEQYF. The V and J genes are TRBV15 and TRBJ2-4; possible D gene TRBD2, 6 bases. Germline V gene lookup returns CDR1 LNHNV and CDR2 YYDKDF (reference sequence). The CDR3 covers 15 residues. The V gene lost 1 base and the J gene lost 13 bases, with 20 bases spanning the gap. Full variable domain (outside the CDR3, taken from reference TRBV15 and TRBJ2-4): DAMVIQNPRYQVTQFGKPVTLSCSQTLNHNVMYWYQQKSSQAPKLLFHYYDKDFNNEADTPDNFQSRRPNTSFCFLDIRSPGLGDTAMYLCATSRGGGIGNEQYFGAGTRLSVL.

CDR3 DNA sequence: TGTGCCAGCAGCCAAGAACCTTTAGGCGGGAGCGAGACCCAGTACTTC. It specifies CASSQEPLGGSETQYF. This chain links TRBV4-2 with TRBJ2-7; 7 nucleotides line up with TRBD2. Gene TRBJ2-5 matches the end of the DNA better, so the J call may be wrong. Germline CDR1 LGHNA, CDR2 YNFKEQ. This CDR3 has 16 amino acids.

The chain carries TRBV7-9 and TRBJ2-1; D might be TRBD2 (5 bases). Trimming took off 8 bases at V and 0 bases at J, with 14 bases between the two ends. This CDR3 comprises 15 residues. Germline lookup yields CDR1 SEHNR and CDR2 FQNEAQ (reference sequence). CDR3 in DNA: TGTGCCAGCCGCGGGTTAACGGGCTCCTACAATGAGCAGTTCTTC. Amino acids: CASRGLTGSYNEQFF.

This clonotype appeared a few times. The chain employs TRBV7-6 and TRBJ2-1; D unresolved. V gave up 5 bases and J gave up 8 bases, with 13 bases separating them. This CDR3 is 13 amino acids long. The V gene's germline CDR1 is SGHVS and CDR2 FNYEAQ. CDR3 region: CASSPTEVDEQFF. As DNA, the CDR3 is TGTGCCAGCAGCCCTACTGAGGTGGATGAGCAGTTCTTC. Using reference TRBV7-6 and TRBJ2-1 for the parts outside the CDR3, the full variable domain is GAGVSQSPRYKVTKRGQDVALRCDPISGHVSLYWYRQALGQGPEFLTYFNYEAQQDKSGLPNDRFSAERPEGSISTLTIQRTEQRDSAMYRCASSPTEVDEQFFGPGTRLTVL.

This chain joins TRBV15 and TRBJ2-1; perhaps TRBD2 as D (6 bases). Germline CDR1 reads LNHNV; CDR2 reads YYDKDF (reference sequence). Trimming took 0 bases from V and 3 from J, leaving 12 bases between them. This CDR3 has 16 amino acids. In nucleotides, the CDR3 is TGTGCCACCAGCAGAGATAGGGCGGGAATCTACAATGAGCAGTTCTTC. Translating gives CATSRDRAGIYNEQFF.

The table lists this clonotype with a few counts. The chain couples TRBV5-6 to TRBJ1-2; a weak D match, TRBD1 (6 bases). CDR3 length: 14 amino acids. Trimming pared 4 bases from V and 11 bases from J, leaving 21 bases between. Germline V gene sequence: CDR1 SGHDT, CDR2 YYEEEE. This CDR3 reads CASSPSDRLLGYTF. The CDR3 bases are TGTGCCAGCAGCCCAAGCGACAGGCTTCTAGGGTACACCTTC.

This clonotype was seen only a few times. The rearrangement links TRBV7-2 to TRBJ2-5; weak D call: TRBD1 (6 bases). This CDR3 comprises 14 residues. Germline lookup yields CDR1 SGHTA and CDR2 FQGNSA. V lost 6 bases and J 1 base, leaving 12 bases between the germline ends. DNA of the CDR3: TGTGCCAGCAGTTCTTACAGGGCCCAAGAGACCCAGTACTTC. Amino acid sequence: CASSSYRAQETQYF.

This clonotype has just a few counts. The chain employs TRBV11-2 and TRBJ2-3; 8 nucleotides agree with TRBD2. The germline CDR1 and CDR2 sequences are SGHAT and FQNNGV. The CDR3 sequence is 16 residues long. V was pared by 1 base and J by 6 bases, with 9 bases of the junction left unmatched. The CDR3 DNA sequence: TGTGCCAGCAGCTTAGGGTTGAGCGGGAGCTGGGATACGCAGTATTTT. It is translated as CASSLGLSGSWDTQYF.

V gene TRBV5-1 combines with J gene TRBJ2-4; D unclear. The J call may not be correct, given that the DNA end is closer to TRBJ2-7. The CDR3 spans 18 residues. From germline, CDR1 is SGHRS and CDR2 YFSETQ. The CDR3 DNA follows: TGCGCCAGCAGCTTGACGACCGGCGACGCGGCGTGGAGCTACGAGCAGTACTTC. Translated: CASSLTTGDAAWSYEQYF.

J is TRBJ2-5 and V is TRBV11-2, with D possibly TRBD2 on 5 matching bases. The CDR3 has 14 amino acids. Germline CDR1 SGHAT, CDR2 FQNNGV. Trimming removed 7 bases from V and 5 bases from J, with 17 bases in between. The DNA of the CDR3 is TGTGCCAGCACCCCCCGGGAAATAAGGGAGACCCAGTACTTC. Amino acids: CASTPREIRETQYF.

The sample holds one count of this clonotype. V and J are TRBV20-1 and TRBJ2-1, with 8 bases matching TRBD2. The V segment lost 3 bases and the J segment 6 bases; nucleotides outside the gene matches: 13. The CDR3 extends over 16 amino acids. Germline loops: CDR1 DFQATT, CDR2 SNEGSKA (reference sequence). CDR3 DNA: TGCAGTGCTAGCCCCTTCCCAACGAGCGGGAGCAATGAGCAGTTCTTC. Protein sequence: CSASPFPTSGSNEQFF.

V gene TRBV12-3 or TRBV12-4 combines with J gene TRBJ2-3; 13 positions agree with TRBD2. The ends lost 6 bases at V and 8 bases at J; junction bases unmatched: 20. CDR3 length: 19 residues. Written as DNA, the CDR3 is TGTGCCAGCAGCCCCCACGAAGGTTGGGGACTAGCGGGAAGCCGTACGCAGTATTTT. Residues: CASSPHEGWGLAGSRTQYF.

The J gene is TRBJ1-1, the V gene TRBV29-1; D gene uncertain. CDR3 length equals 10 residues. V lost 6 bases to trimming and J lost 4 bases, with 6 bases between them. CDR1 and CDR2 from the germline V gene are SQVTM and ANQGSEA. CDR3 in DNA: TGCAGCGTGACGGTCACTGAAGCTTTCTTT. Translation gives CSVTVTEAFF.

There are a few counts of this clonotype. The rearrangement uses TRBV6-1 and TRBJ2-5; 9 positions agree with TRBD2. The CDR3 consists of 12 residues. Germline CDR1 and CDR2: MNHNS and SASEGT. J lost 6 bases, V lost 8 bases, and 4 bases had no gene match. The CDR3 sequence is CASDLAGQTQYF. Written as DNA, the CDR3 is TGTGCCAGCGATCTAGCGGGACAGACCCAGTACTTC.

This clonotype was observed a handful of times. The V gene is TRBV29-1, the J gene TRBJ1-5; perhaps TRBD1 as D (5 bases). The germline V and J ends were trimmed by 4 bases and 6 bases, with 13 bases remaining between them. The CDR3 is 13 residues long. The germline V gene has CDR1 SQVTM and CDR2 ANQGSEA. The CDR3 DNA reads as TGCAGCGTTGGGGGGGTAAAAGGTCAGCCCCAGCATTTT. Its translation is CSVGGVKGQPQHF.

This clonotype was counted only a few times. The CDR3 coding sequence is TGTGCCAGCAGCCAAGATCCCTTTTTCCGCAGGGTTTCGTCCTACAATGAGCAGTTCTTC. It is translated as CASSQDPFFRRVSSYNEQFF. This chain links TRBV3-1 with TRBJ2-1, with a possible D match to TRBD1 (5 bases). The CDR3 covers 20 residues. The germline CDR1 and CDR2 sequences are LGHDT and YNNKEL (reference sequence). Deletions cut 0 bases from V and 1 base from J, with 22 bases between.

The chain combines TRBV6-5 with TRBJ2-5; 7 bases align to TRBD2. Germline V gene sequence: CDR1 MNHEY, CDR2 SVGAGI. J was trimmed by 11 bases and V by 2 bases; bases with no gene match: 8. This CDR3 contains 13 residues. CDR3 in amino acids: CASSYGTNREQYF. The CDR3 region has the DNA TGTGCCAGCAGTTACGGGACTAATCGGGAGCAGTACTTC.

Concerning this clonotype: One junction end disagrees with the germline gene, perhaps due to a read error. The CDR3 protein is CASSLVGQGWNGQFF. The CDR3 bases are TGCGCCAGCAGCTTGGTGGGGCAGGGGTGGAATGGGCAGTTCTTC. V usage is TRBV5-1 and J usage is TRBJ2-1; D might be TRBD1 (6 bases). The CDR3 runs to 15 residues. CDR1 SGHRS and CDR2 YFSETQ come from the germline V gene.

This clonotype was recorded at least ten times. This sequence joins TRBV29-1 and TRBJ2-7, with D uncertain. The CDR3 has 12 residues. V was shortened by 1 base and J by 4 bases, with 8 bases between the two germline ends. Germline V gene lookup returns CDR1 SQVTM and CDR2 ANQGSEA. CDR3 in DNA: TGCAGCGTTGAAGCAGGAACTTACGAGCAGTACTTC. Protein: CSVEAGTYEQYF.

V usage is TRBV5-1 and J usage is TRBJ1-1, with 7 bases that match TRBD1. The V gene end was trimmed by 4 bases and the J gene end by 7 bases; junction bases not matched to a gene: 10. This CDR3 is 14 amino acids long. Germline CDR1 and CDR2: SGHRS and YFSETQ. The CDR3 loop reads CASSGTAGTGEAFF. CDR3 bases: TGCGCCAGCAGCGGGACAGCGGGTACGGGTGAAGCTTTCTTT.

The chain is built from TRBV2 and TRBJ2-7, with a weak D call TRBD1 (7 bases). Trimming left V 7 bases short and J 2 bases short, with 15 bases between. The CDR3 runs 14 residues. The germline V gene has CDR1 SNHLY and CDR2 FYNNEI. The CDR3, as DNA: TGTGCCAGCAAATCCCAGGGGGGTACCTACGAGCAGTACTTC. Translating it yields CASKSQGGTYEQYF.

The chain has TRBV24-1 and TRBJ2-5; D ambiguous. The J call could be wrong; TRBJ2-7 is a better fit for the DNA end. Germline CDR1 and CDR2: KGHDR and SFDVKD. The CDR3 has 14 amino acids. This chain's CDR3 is CATSDARTVGEQYF. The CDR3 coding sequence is TGTGCCACCAGCGATGCCAGGACGGTCGGCGAGCAGTACTTC.